Listed below are T cell receptor beta chains from one sample, sequenced in a study of vaccination effects on CD4 cells after COVID-19. The antigens these receptors bind are not known. Data came from immunoSEQ multiplex PCR; TCRdb stores just in-frame clones and leaves some out. The sample lists tens of thousands of clones, more than 65% seen once, with about 5% in the top ten. Sequences were derived from CD4+ T cells from PBMCs cultured with HIV peptides, sampled before COVID-19 vaccination. The source of these receptors is a human donor who had a prior SARS-CoV-2 infection. Both conserved end residues are part of each CDR3. The order of the fields is V gene, clone size, CDR3 length, D gene, J gene, CDR3 DNA, CDR3 protein. The D gene is left open where the match is weak. Size is omitted from some rows. Given values are once, few, many or a class for expanded clones.

v_gene: TRBV3-1/TRBV3-2
abundance: few
len: 13
d_gene: -
j_gene: TRBJ1-1
CDR3nt: TGTGCCAGCAGCCGACTGTGGAACACTGAAGCTTTCTTT
CDR3aa: CASSRLWNTEAFF

v_gene: TRBV6-2/TRBV6-3
abundance: -
len: 21
d_gene: TRBD2
j_gene: TRBJ2-1
CDR3nt: TGTGCCAGCAGTTACTCGATTGGGACTAGCGGGCGGGGATCTTTCCTCGGTGAGCAGTTCTTC
CDR3aa: CASSYSIGTSGRGSFLGEQFF

v_gene: TRBV27
abundance: -
len: 14
d_gene: -
j_gene: TRBJ1-6
CDR3nt: TGTGCCAGCAGTTCAGCCCAAGGTAATTCACCCCTCCACTTT
CDR3aa: CASSSAQGNSPLHF

v_gene: TRBV7-3
abundance: -
len: 13
d_gene: -
j_gene: TRBJ2-5
CDR3nt: TGTGCCAGCAGCTACGGACAATCGGAGACCCAGTACTTC
CDR3aa: CASSYGQSETQYF

v_gene: TRBV5-1
abundance: -
len: 16
d_gene: -
j_gene: TRBJ2-5
CDR3nt: TGCGCCAGCAGCTTGGCCAGCGGGACAGGCCAAGAGACCCAGTACTTC
CDR3aa: CASSLASGTGQETQYF

v_gene: TRBV10-3
abundance: -
len: 15
d_gene: TRBD2
j_gene: TRBJ2-3
CDR3nt: TGTGCCATCGGGACTAGCGGGGGGGCCGGGGATACGCAGTATTTT
CDR3aa: CAIGTSGGAGDTQYF

v_gene: TRBV28
abundance: -
len: 14
d_gene: -
j_gene: TRBJ1-3
CDR3nt: TGTGCCAGCGTACTAGGACGGCCTGGAAACACCATATATTTT
CDR3aa: CASVLGRPGNTIYF

v_gene: TRBV5-6
abundance: once
len: 17
d_gene: TRBD2
j_gene: TRBJ2-3
CDR3nt: TGTGCCAGCAGCTCCACGTACTGGCGGGAGGGCCTGAATACGCAGTATTTT
CDR3aa: CASSSTYWREGLNTQYF

v_gene: TRBV30
abundance: -
len: 12
d_gene: -
j_gene: TRBJ2-1
CDR3nt: TGTGCCTGGAGTGTACGTGGCAGGGAGCAGTTCTTC
CDR3aa: CAWSVRGREQFF

v_gene: TRBV2
abundance: -
len: 14
d_gene: -
j_gene: TRBJ2-6
CDR3nt: TGTGCCAGCAGGAAGGAAACAGGGGCCAACGTCCTGACTTTC
CDR3aa: CASRKETGANVLTF

v_gene: TRBV5-1
abundance: -
len: 14
d_gene: TRBD1
j_gene: TRBJ1-1
CDR3nt: TGCGCCAGCAGTACAGGGACAGTATACACTGAAGCTTTCTTT
CDR3aa: CASSTGTVYTEAFF

v_gene: TRBV5-1
abundance: -
len: 15
d_gene: -
j_gene: TRBJ1-6
CDR3nt: TGCGCCAGCAGCTTGGAAGTAGGGATTAATTCACCCCTCCACTTT
CDR3aa: CASSLEVGINSPLHF

v_gene: TRBV7-2
abundance: -
len: 14
d_gene: -
j_gene: TRBJ2-7
CDR3nt: TGTGCCAGCAGCTTATACAGGCGATCCCACGAGCAGTACTTC
CDR3aa: CASSLYRRSHEQYF

v_gene: TRBV6-5
abundance: -
len: 15
d_gene: -
j_gene: TRBJ1-2
CDR3nt: TGTGCCAGCAGTTACTCATACAGGATGGGGGTGGGCTACACCTTC
CDR3aa: CASSYSYRMGVGYTF

v_gene: TRBV2
abundance: few
len: 12
d_gene: TRBD1
j_gene: TRBJ2-7
CDR3nt: TGTGCCAGCTCCCGGGACAGCTACGAGCAGTACTTC
CDR3aa: CASSRDSYEQYF

v_gene: TRBV30
abundance: -
len: 22
d_gene: -
j_gene: TRBJ2-3
CDR3nt: TGTGCCTGGAGCGGTTTCGCCCGTGATTGGGACGGTGAAGGGGTCGGCACAGATACGCAGTATTTT
CDR3aa: CAWSGFARDWDGEGVGTDTQYF

v_gene: TRBV10-3
abundance: -
len: 13
d_gene: -
j_gene: TRBJ1-1
CDR3nt: TGTGCCATCAGTGAGTCACAGGGCCCTGAAGCTTTCTTT
CDR3aa: CAISESQGPEAFF

v_gene: TRBV15
abundance: -
len: 14
d_gene: -
j_gene: TRBJ1-6
CDR3nt: TGTGCCACCAGCCCCGACATAGGCGGTTCACCCCTCCACTTT
CDR3aa: CATSPDIGGSPLHF

v_gene: TRBV5-8
abundance: few
len: 17
d_gene: -
j_gene: TRBJ2-7
CDR3nt: TGTGCCAGCAGCCCTAATGGGTTCACGTTTGGGAGTTACGAGCAGTACTTC
CDR3aa: CASSPNGFTFGSYEQYF

v_gene: TRBV4-3
abundance: -
len: 15
d_gene: -
j_gene: TRBJ2-1
CDR3nt: TGCGCCAGCAGCCTCGCGGGCAGGAACGAACTTGAGCAGTTCTTC
CDR3aa: CASSLAGRNELEQFF

v_gene: TRBV3-1/TRBV3-2
abundance: -
len: 13
d_gene: -
j_gene: TRBJ2-1
CDR3nt: TGTGCCAGCAGCCTAGCGGAGGGGACTGAGCAGTTCTTC
CDR3aa: CASSLAEGTEQFF

v_gene: TRBV4-3
abundance: -
len: 16
d_gene: -
j_gene: TRBJ2-7
CDR3nt: TGCGCCAGCAGCCAAGAATCGGCTAGCGTGCGGTCCGAGCAGTACTTC
CDR3aa: CASSQESASVRSEQYF

v_gene: TRBV20-1
abundance: -
len: 11
d_gene: -
j_gene: TRBJ2-2
CDR3nt: TGCAGTGCTCCACTGACCGGGGAGCTGTTTTTT
CDR3aa: CSAPLTGELFF

v_gene: TRBV6-1
abundance: -
len: 15
d_gene: -
j_gene: TRBJ1-5
CDR3nt: TGTGCCAGCAGTGACCACAGACAGGACAATCAGCCCCAGCATTTT
CDR3aa: CASSDHRQDNQPQHF

v_gene: TRBV20-1
abundance: -
len: 10
d_gene: TRBD1
j_gene: TRBJ2-7
CDR3nt: TGCAGTGCAAAGGGGGCAGAGCAGTACTTC
CDR3aa: CSAKGAEQYF

v_gene: TRBV9
abundance: -
len: 14
d_gene: -
j_gene: TRBJ1-2
CDR3nt: TGTGCCAGCAGCGTAGAGGGCCTAACGGGTGGCTACACCTTC
CDR3aa: CASSVEGLTGGYTF

v_gene: TRBV15
abundance: -
len: 15
d_gene: -
j_gene: TRBJ2-3
CDR3nt: TGTGCCACCAGCAGTTCGAGTGGATCGGCAGATACGCAGTATTTT
CDR3aa: CATSSSSGSADTQYF

v_gene: TRBV15
abundance: once
len: 15
d_gene: TRBD2
j_gene: TRBJ2-7
CDR3nt: TGTGCCACCAGCAGGGCGGCTAGCGGGAGTTACGAGCAGTACTTC
CDR3aa: CATSRAASGSYEQYF

v_gene: TRBV5-1
abundance: -
len: 17
d_gene: -
j_gene: TRBJ1-6
CDR3nt: TGCGCCAGCAGCTCGCCATCAGGGGCAAGGGAGAATTCACCCCTCCACTTT
CDR3aa: CASSSPSGARENSPLHF

v_gene: TRBV3-1/TRBV3-2
abundance: -
len: 15
d_gene: TRBD2
j_gene: TRBJ2-7
CDR3nt: TGTGCCAGCAGCGCCGGGGCGGGGGGGAGCCTGCGGAGGTACTTC
CDR3aa: CASSAGAGGSLRRYF

v_gene: TRBV11-2
abundance: -
len: 15
d_gene: TRBD2
j_gene: TRBJ2-4
CDR3nt: TGTGCCAGCAGCCGTGGGGGGGTAGCCAAAAACATTCAGTACTTC
CDR3aa: CASSRGGVAKNIQYF

v_gene: TRBV19
abundance: -
len: 13
d_gene: -
j_gene: TRBJ1-1
CDR3nt: TGTGCCAGTAGTATAGTCGGGTTATCTGAAGCTTTCTTT
CDR3aa: CASSIVGLSEAFF

v_gene: TRBV18
abundance: -
len: 14
d_gene: TRBD2
j_gene: TRBJ2-3
CDR3nt: TGTGCCAGCTCAACGACTAGCGGCACAGATACGCAGTATTTT
CDR3aa: CASSTTSGTDTQYF

v_gene: TRBV4-3
abundance: -
len: 17
d_gene: TRBD2
j_gene: TRBJ2-5
CDR3nt: TGCGCCAGCAGCCAGGGATTGGGACTAGCGCTACAAGAGACCCAGTACTTC
CDR3aa: CASSQGLGLALQETQYF

v_gene: TRBV5-1
abundance: few
len: 15
d_gene: -
j_gene: TRBJ2-1
CDR3nt: TGCGCCAGCAGCTTGGCGGGGTTGGCCTACAATGAGCAGTTCTTC
CDR3aa: CASSLAGLAYNEQFF

v_gene: TRBV23-1
abundance: -
len: 13
d_gene: TRBD1
j_gene: TRBJ2-7
CDR3nt: TGCGCCAGATTACGGGACAGGTCGAACGAGCAGTACTTC
CDR3aa: CARLRDRSNEQYF

v_gene: TRBV15
abundance: once
len: 15
d_gene: TRBD2
j_gene: TRBJ2-7
CDR3nt: TGTGCCACCAGCAGAACAGGGCGGGAGGGAAACGAGCAGTACTTC
CDR3aa: CATSRTGREGNEQYF

v_gene: TRBV2
abundance: -
len: 20
d_gene: -
j_gene: TRBJ2-1
CDR3nt: TGTGCCAGCAGAGACACAAGGGAGTTCCCGGGACTCCCATTAGGGAATGAGCAGTTCTTC
CDR3aa: CASRDTREFPGLPLGNEQFF

v_gene: TRBV4-2
abundance: -
len: 14
d_gene: -
j_gene: TRBJ1-3
CDR3nt: TGTGCCAGCAGCGATGGGACTTCGGGAAACACCATATATTTT
CDR3aa: CASSDGTSGNTIYF

v_gene: TRBV7-9
abundance: -
len: 13
d_gene: -
j_gene: TRBJ2-7
CDR3nt: TGTGCCAGCAGCCCGATTGCCGGCTACGAGCAGTACTTC
CDR3aa: CASSPIAGYEQYF

v_gene: TRBV3-1/TRBV3-2
abundance: -
len: 15
d_gene: TRBD2
j_gene: TRBJ2-1
CDR3nt: TGTGCCAGCAGCCAACCCGGACTAGCGGGAGGGCTTGAGTTCTTC
CDR3aa: CASSQPGLAGGLEFF

v_gene: TRBV7-2
abundance: -
len: 14
d_gene: -
j_gene: TRBJ1-2
CDR3nt: TGTGCCAGCAGCTTAGTTAACAGTGGCTATGGCTACACCTTC
CDR3aa: CASSLVNSGYGYTF

v_gene: TRBV5-4
abundance: -
len: 13
d_gene: -
j_gene: TRBJ1-3
CDR3nt: TGTGCCAGCAGCCAAGGTGATTGGAACACCATATATTTT
CDR3aa: CASSQGDWNTIYF

v_gene: TRBV18
abundance: -
len: 15
d_gene: -
j_gene: TRBJ2-1
CDR3nt: TGTGCCAGCTCACTAACAGGCCAATCCTACAATGAGCAGTTCTTC
CDR3aa: CASSLTGQSYNEQFF

v_gene: TRBV9
abundance: few
len: 14
d_gene: -
j_gene: TRBJ1-1
CDR3nt: TGTGCCAGCAGCACCCGGACGGAGAACACTGAAGCTTTCTTT
CDR3aa: CASSTRTENTEAFF

v_gene: TRBV5-6
abundance: -
len: 16
d_gene: -
j_gene: TRBJ2-7
CDR3nt: TGTGCCAGCAGCTCCAGAGGCGACATGCCGCCCTACGAGCAGTACTTC
CDR3aa: CASSSRGDMPPYEQYF

v_gene: TRBV20-1
abundance: few
len: 14
d_gene: -
j_gene: TRBJ2-7
CDR3nt: TGCAGTGCTAGTATAAAGGCCGGCTCCTACGAGCAGTACTTC
CDR3aa: CSASIKAGSYEQYF

v_gene: TRBV5-1
abundance: -
len: 14
d_gene: -
j_gene: TRBJ1-3
CDR3nt: TGCGCCAGCAGCTTTTCGGGCTTCGGAAACACCATATATTTT
CDR3aa: CASSFSGFGNTIYF

v_gene: TRBV6-1
abundance: -
len: 16
d_gene: -
j_gene: TRBJ2-5
CDR3nt: TGTGCCAGCAGTGAAGGACAGGCGACCGCTGAAGAGACCCAGTACTTC
CDR3aa: CASSEGQATAEETQYF

v_gene: TRBV15
abundance: -
len: 13
d_gene: -
j_gene: TRBJ2-7
CDR3nt: TGTGCCACCAGCAGAGATTTGTCCTACGAGCAGTACTTC
CDR3aa: CATSRDLSYEQYF

v_gene: TRBV4-2
abundance: -
len: 16
d_gene: TRBD2
j_gene: TRBJ2-7
CDR3nt: TGTGCCAGCAGCCCAGCCCTATTAGCGGGGGGTCACGAGCAGTACTTC
CDR3aa: CASSPALLAGGHEQYF

v_gene: TRBV6-1
abundance: -
len: 18
d_gene: -
j_gene: TRBJ1-5
CDR3nt: TGTGCCAGCAGTGAGGGGTTGGTGGCAGGAAGGGGCAATCAGCCCCAGCATTTT
CDR3aa: CASSEGLVAGRGNQPQHF

v_gene: TRBV7-2
abundance: -
len: 13
d_gene: -
j_gene: TRBJ1-4
CDR3nt: TGTGCCAGCAGCGAGGGACCGGGGGAAAAACTGTTTTTT
CDR3aa: CASSEGPGEKLFF

v_gene: TRBV28
abundance: -
len: 13
d_gene: -
j_gene: TRBJ1-4
CDR3nt: TGTGCCAGCAGTCATAACCGGGCTCTTAAACTGTTTTTT
CDR3aa: CASSHNRALKLFF